This T cell receptor (beta chain) was captured in a study of blood T cell repertoires in COVID-19. The overall study: Acute and convalescent COVID-19 specimens originated in the United States, Italy and Spain. T cells, B-cell-depleted T cells, or PBMCs supplied cDNA or gDNA.

This CDR3 contains 15 residues. J was trimmed by 3 bases and V by 4 bases; bases with no gene match: 5. CDR1 and CDR2 (germline): MGHDK, SYGVNS. Only in-frame clones appear in the TCRdb table, and some are missing; sequencing was by immunoSEQ multiplex PCR. Found here are 250,000 to 300,000 clones, roughly four fifths of them singletons; the top ten hold more than 4%. Participants were aged about 18 to 89 years from about two dozen US areas. No more than 2 weeks before study entry, exposed participants had met a case of COVID-19. The genes are TRBV25-1 and TRBJ2-2, with 7 bases lining up with TRBD1. This receptor was taken from a man aged 35 to 55 who had been exposed to COVID-19. The specimen sequenced was PBMCs or T cells enriched from blood (not recorded which). CDR3: CASSAQGDHTGELFF. For the CDR3, the DNA is TGTGCCAGCAGTGCCCAGGGGGATCACACCGGGGAGCTGTTTTTT.